Described below is a single T cell receptor beta chain sequence and its context. This CDR3 spans 17 amino acids. CDR1 is MNHEY, CDR2 SMNVEV, per germline (reference sequence). The trim removed 6 bases at V and 2 bases at J, leaving 13 bases unmatched. TCRdb's table, derived via immunoSEQ multiplex PCR, lists solely in-frame clones and lacks some. The profile shows some 100,000 clones, roughly 88% of them singletons. The source of the sample is a study of blood T cell repertoires in COVID-19. This receptor was identified in a woman in her sixties or seventies with acute or convalescent COVID-19. The chain has TRBV27 and TRBJ1-1; 9 bases match TRBD1. Sequenced: peripheral blood. The CDR3 loop reads CASRSEGIQGANTEAFF. The DNA for the CDR3 is TGTGCCAGCAGGTCTGAAGGAATACAGGGGGCTAACACTGAAGCTTTCTTT.